This TCR beta chain was found in a study of shared clonotypes between healthy human individuals. Turning to the study itself: The study enrolled a couple of women and a few men aged 18 to 49.

V was clipped by 3 bases and J by 4 bases; unmatched bases: 9. The CDR3 spans 15 residues. Germline CDR1 reads SGHRS; CDR2 reads YFSETQ. The deep-level immunoSEQ assay was used. Unsorted PBMC DNA underwent sequencing on ten immunoSEQ deep assay plates. Measured with immunoSEQ multiplex PCR; TCRdb has only the in-frame clones, and not every one. This sample has nearly 500,000 clones, with 76% found just once. Donors comprised healthy HIV-negative adults lacking recent acute infections or vaccinations. The V call is TRBV5-1, the J call TRBJ1-1, with 7 bases aligning to TRBD1. The sequence was collected from a woman aged 40 to 50 in good health. Some clones in this sample may be carry-over from other donors' samples. The sample consisted of PBMCs. This CDR3 is CASSSGTAIGTEAFF. CDR3 nucleotide sequence: TGCGCCAGCAGCTCCGGGACAGCTATTGGCACTGAAGCTTTCTTT. Combining the CDR3 with reference TRBV5-1 and TRBJ1-1 gives the whole variable domain KAGVTQTPRYLIKTRGQQVTLSCSPISGHRSVSWYQQTPGQGLQFLFEYFSETQRNKGNFPGRFSGRQFSNSRSEMNVSTLELGDSALYLCASSSGTAIGTEAFFGQGTRLTVV.